This TCR beta chain was captured by sequencing in a study of beta chain features in type 1 diabetes. Concerning this clone: Its specificity is not known.

Isolated RNA was reverse transcribed in full, so expressed TCRB transcripts were sequenced. Assay used: immunoSEQ multiplex PCR; TCRdb lists only in-frame clones, some missing. Here the sample spans hundreds of thousands of clones, approximately 16% being singletons. Whole-study results and caveats: Shorter TCRB CDR3s, moderately but significantly so, marked every one of the four CD4+ subsets in Type 1 diabetes patients.

The V end lost 10 bases, the J end lost 6 bases, and 19 bases lay between the germline ends. This CDR3 has 14 amino acids. Germline V lookup: CDR1 SNHLY, CDR2 FYNNEI. The V gene is TRBV2, the J gene TRBJ2-4; possible D gene TRBD2, 6 bases. Sequencing was done on a sample of naive CD4+ T cells from blood. This receptor was identified in a man younger than 35 with type 1 diabetes. As DNA, the CDR3 is TGTGCCACCAAAGCTGGGCAGGAGGGAAACATTCAGTACTTC. This codes for CATKAGQEGNIQYF. Full variable domain (missing parts from reference TRBV2 and TRBJ2-4): EPEVTQTPSHQVTQMGQEVILRCVPISNHLYFYWYRQILGQKVEFLVSFYNNEISEKSEIFDDQFSVERPDGSNFTLKIRSTKLEDSAMYFCATKAGQEGNIQYFGAGTRLSVL.